This T cell receptor beta chain was captured by sequencing in a study of T cells in Graves' hyperthyroidism and ophthalmopathy. Whole-study findings and limits: The model foresaw ophthalmopathy a median 6.5 months prior to onset.

Comment on this clonotype: What it recognizes is unknown.

CDR3 length: 11 residues. The V end lost 7 bases, the J end lost 3 bases, and 7 bases lay between the germline ends. Germline lookup yields CDR1 MDHEN and CDR2 SYDVKM. RNA transcripts were the template for amplifying TCR beta CDR3 regions. HTBI primers were employed in a first-round RT-PCR of the TCR CDR3. From the multiplex PCR reads, TCRdb called clonotypes with MiXCR, one entry per CDR3 protein. The top ten hold around half of the sample, which has 340,000 or so distinct CDR3 sequences, roughly 23% seen once. Graves' hyperthyroidism was deemed stable given no ophthalmopathy progression within 18 months. Diagnoses rested on clinical symptoms, serum thyroxine and TRAb, thyroid ultrasound and orbital computed tomography.

Material for sequencing was blood. The V call is TRBV28, the J call TRBJ2-7; D unresolved. This receptor was taken from a woman aged 50 to 60 with Graves' hyperthyroidism. The CDR3 DNA reads as TGTGCCAGCACAGACTTCTACGAGCAGTACTTC. This sequence encodes CASTDFYEQYF.